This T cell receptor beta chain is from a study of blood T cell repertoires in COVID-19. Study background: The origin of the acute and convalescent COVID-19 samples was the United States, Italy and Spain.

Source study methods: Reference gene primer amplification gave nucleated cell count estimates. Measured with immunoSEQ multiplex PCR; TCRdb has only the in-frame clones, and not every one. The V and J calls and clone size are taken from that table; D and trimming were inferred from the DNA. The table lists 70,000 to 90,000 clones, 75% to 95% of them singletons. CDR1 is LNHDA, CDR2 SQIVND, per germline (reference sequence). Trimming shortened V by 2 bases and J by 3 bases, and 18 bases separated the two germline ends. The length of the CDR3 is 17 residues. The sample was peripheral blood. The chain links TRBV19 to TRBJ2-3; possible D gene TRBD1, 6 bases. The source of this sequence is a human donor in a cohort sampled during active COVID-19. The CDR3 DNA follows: TGTGCCAGTAGTATATCAACCTTGGGTAGGGGGACAGATACGCAGTATTTT. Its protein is CASSISTLGRGTDTQYF.